One and the same sample provided the 20 T cell receptor beta chains below, sequenced in a study of blood T cell repertoires in COVID-19. Data came from immunoSEQ multiplex PCR; TCRdb stores just in-frame clones and leaves some out. The data contain about 410,000 clones, 70% to 90% of them seen just once; the ten biggest clones take up about 1.5%. Material for sequencing was peripheral blood. Every receptor here comes from a woman aged 25 to 39 with active or convalescent COVID-19.

The J gene is TRBJ2-3, the V gene TRBV5-4; no definite D call. The CDR3 is made up of 13 amino acids. Germline CDR1 is SGHNT and CDR2 is YYREEE (reference sequence). Trimming pared 4 bases from V and 1 base from J, leaving 7 bases between. The CDR3 DNA reads TGTGCCAGCAGCCCTCCCCGCACAGATACGCAGTATTTT. Translated, it gives CASSPPRTDTQYF.

Written as DNA, the CDR3 is TGTGCCAGCTGTAGGGACAGAGAGACCCAGTACTTC. Its translation is CASCRDRETQYF. The chain is built from TRBV2 and TRBJ2-5, with 7 nucleotides matching TRBD1. V trimming: 8 bases; J trimming: 4 bases; junction bases outside the gene matches: 4. CDR1 and CDR2 from the germline V gene are SNHLY and FYNNEI. The CDR3 is 12 amino acids.

This clone was detected once. This chain connects TRBV19 to TRBJ2-7; 9 positions match TRBD1. The J segment lost 2 bases and the V segment lost 0 bases, leaving 2 bases of the junction unmatched. Germline CDR1 and CDR2: LNHDA and SQIVND (reference sequence). The CDR3 spans 15 residues. CDR3 nucleotide sequence: TGTGCCAGTAGTATAGATCGACAGGGGGCCTACGAGCAGTACTTC. Encoded protein: CASSIDRQGAYEQYF.

The rearrangement joins TRBV21-1 to TRBJ1-6. TRBV21-1 has pseudogene status. This CDR3 is built from 18 residues. The DNA of the CDR3 is TGTGCCAGCAGCAAAGGGCTGCAAGGGAGGCGACATAATTCACCCCTCCACTTT. It translates to CASSKGLQGRRHNSPLHF.

This clone was recorded only once. The V gene is TRBV5-4, the J gene TRBJ1-2; no reliable D call. The CDR3 spans 15 residues. Germline values: CDR1 SGHNT, CDR2 YYREEE (reference sequence). Trimming took 0 bases from V and 8 from J, leaving 17 bases between them. In nucleotides, the CDR3 is TGTGCCAGCAGCTTGGCAGAGAGGGCTCCAGGAGGCTACACCTTC. It yields the protein CASSLAERAPGGYTF.

The chain links TRBV7-9 to TRBJ1-5, with a possible D match to TRBD1 (6 bases). The CDR3 has 14 amino acids. Germline CDR1 SEHNR, CDR2 FQNEAQ (reference sequence). V was pared by 3 bases and J by 4 bases, with 10 bases between. The CDR3 sequence: CASSLGTLNQPQHF. For the CDR3, the DNA is TGTGCCAGCAGCTTGGGGACACTAAATCAGCCCCAGCATTTT.

The sample holds one count of this clone. This rearrangement joins TRBV5-4 to TRBJ1-1, with D tentatively TRBD1 (6 bases). Per the germline V gene, CDR1 is SGHNT and CDR2 is YYREEE (reference sequence). The V gene lost 4 bases and the J gene lost 4 bases, with 17 bases spanning the gap. There are 15 residues in the CDR3. This chain's CDR3 is CASSQDGRGLTEAFF. The CDR3 nucleotides read TGTGCCAGCAGCCAAGACGGCAGGGGTCTCACTGAAGCTTTCTTT. Complete variable domain (other parts from reference TRBV5-4 and TRBJ1-1): ETGVTQSPTHLIKTRGQQVTLRCSSQSGHNTVSWYQQALGQGPQFIFQYYREEENGRGNFPPRFSGLQFPNYSSELNVNALELDDSALYLCASSQDGRGLTEAFFGQGTRLTVV.

J is TRBJ2-2 and V is TRBV5-1; TRBD2 is a possible D gene (6 bases). The CDR3 extends over 12 amino acids. Germline-derived CDR1 and CDR2 are SGHRS and YFSETQ. Trimming stripped 4 bases from V and 7 bases from J, with 8 bases between. The CDR3 DNA follows: TGCGCCAGCAGCCCGGGGGACGGGGAGCTGTTTTTT. This gives the protein CASSPGDGELFF.

This clone was counted only a few times. The genes are TRBV30 and TRBJ1-4; D unresolved. CDR1 is GTSNPN, CDR2 SVGIG, per germline (reference sequence). V was clipped by 3 bases and J by 3 bases, with 11 bases between them. This CDR3 has 14 amino acids. CDR3 DNA sequence: TGTGCCTGGAGGAAGGGAGTAGCTAATGAAAAACTGTTTTTT. It yields the protein CAWRKGVANEKLFF.

This clone was recorded only once. The chain couples TRBV25-1 to TRBJ2-1, with 7 bases fitting TRBD2. V lost 3 bases to trimming and J lost 5 bases; unmatched junction nucleotides: 7. The CDR3 extends over 15 amino acids. Germline V CDR1 and CDR2: MGHDK, SYGVNS. CDR3 in amino acids: CASSDSMGTNNEQFF. CDR3 coding DNA: TGTGCCAGCAGTGACTCGATGGGGACTAACAATGAGCAGTTCTTC.

The V gene is TRBV2, the J gene TRBJ2-1; a possible D gene is TRBD1 (6 bases). V lost 1 base to trimming and J lost 8 bases, with 18 bases between them. The CDR3 runs to 16 residues. Germline V gene sequence: CDR1 SNHLY, CDR2 FYNNEI. The CDR3 coding sequence is TGTGCCAGCAGTGAAGGGACAGATCTTATAAGCGATGAGCAGTTCTTC. Its protein product is CASSEGTDLISDEQFF.

This rearrangement joins TRBV4-1 to TRBJ2-7; maybe TRBD2 (6 bases). V lost 3 bases to trimming and J lost 3 bases, with 12 bases between them. CDR1 is MGHRA, CDR2 YSYEKL, per germline. This CDR3 has 14 amino acids. As DNA, the CDR3 is TGCGCCAGCAGCCAGTATAGCGGAAGCTACGAGCAGTACTTC. Encoded protein: CASSQYSGSYEQYF.

The rearrangement links TRBV7-9 to TRBJ1-2, with D possibly matching TRBD1 (5 bases). This CDR3 region has 12 residues. Germline CDR1 SEHNR, CDR2 FQNEAQ (reference sequence). V was pared by 2 bases and J by 7 bases, with 8 bases between. The CDR3 bases are TGTGCCAGCAGCTTAAATGGGGCTGGCTACACCTTC. As protein: CASSLNGAGYTF.

This rearrangement joins TRBV27 to TRBJ1-1; D not certain. The CDR3 length is 14 residues. Germline CDR1 is MNHEY and CDR2 is SMNVEV (reference sequence). V was clipped by 1 base and J by 1 base, with 7 bases between them. CDR3 nucleotide sequence: TGTGCCAGCAGTTTATGGGGAGCGAACACTGAAGCTTTCTTT. This gives the protein CASSLWGANTEAFF.

The chain has TRBV4-1 and TRBJ1-1; D unclear. Germline-derived CDR1 and CDR2 are MGHRA and YSYEKL. V was shortened by 1 base and J by 1 base, with 10 bases between the two germline ends. The CDR3 consists of 15 residues. The CDR3, as DNA: TGCGCCAGCAGCCAAGCGGGATGGGCGAACACTGAAGCTTTCTTT. Amino acids: CASSQAGWANTEAFF.

This chain uses TRBV4-2 with TRBJ2-5, with D possibly being TRBD2 (6 bases). The CDR3 contains 15 residues. Per the germline V gene, CDR1 is LGHNA and CDR2 is YNFKEQ. Trimming removed 0 bases from V and 6 bases from J, with 14 bases in between. The CDR3 loop reads CASSQETGGAQTQYF. The CDR3 nucleotides are TGTGCCAGCAGCCAAGAGACCGGAGGGGCGCAGACCCAGTACTTC.

The sample holds one count of this clone. The chain is built from TRBV5-1 and TRBJ2-5, with D possibly TRBD1 on 5 matching bases. Deletions cut 5 bases from V and 2 bases from J, with 16 bases between. The CDR3 covers 15 residues. Germline V gene data show CDR1 as SGHRS and CDR2 as YFSETQ. The CDR3 nucleotides read TGCGCCAGCAGTCCCGACAGTGGCAGTCAAGAGACCCAGTACTTC. Its protein is CASSPDSGSQETQYF.

This clone came up a few times. The chain has TRBV5-4 and TRBJ1-5; D is uncertain. Germline V gene sequence: CDR1 SGHNT, CDR2 YYREEE (reference sequence). The CDR3 has 14 amino acids. The ends were cut back, 0 bases at V and 3 bases at J, with 7 bases in the middle. CDR3 DNA sequence: TGTGCCAGCAGCTTGGGTGTAGACAATCAGCCCCAGCATTTT. Translation: CASSLGVDNQPQHF.

The chain couples TRBV6-5 to TRBJ2-3; D uncertain. Germline V gene data show CDR1 as MNHEY and CDR2 as SVGAGI. This CDR3 has 14 amino acids. The V end was cut by 4 bases, the J end by 2 bases, with 10 bases between. Here the CDR3 DNA reads TGTGCCAGCAGTTCCCTTAGTGCCACAGATACGCAGTATTTT. It encodes CASSSLSATDTQYF.

The V and J genes are TRBV18 and TRBJ2-7; TRBD1 is a possible D gene (6 bases). Trimming shortened V by 3 bases and J by 0 bases, and 18 bases separated the two germline ends. CDR1 is KGHSH, CDR2 LQKENI, per germline. The CDR3 totals 17 residues. Here the CDR3 reads CASSPWNRTVHSYEQYF. CDR3 in DNA: TGTGCCAGCTCACCCTGGAACCGGACAGTTCACTCCTACGAGCAGTACTTC.